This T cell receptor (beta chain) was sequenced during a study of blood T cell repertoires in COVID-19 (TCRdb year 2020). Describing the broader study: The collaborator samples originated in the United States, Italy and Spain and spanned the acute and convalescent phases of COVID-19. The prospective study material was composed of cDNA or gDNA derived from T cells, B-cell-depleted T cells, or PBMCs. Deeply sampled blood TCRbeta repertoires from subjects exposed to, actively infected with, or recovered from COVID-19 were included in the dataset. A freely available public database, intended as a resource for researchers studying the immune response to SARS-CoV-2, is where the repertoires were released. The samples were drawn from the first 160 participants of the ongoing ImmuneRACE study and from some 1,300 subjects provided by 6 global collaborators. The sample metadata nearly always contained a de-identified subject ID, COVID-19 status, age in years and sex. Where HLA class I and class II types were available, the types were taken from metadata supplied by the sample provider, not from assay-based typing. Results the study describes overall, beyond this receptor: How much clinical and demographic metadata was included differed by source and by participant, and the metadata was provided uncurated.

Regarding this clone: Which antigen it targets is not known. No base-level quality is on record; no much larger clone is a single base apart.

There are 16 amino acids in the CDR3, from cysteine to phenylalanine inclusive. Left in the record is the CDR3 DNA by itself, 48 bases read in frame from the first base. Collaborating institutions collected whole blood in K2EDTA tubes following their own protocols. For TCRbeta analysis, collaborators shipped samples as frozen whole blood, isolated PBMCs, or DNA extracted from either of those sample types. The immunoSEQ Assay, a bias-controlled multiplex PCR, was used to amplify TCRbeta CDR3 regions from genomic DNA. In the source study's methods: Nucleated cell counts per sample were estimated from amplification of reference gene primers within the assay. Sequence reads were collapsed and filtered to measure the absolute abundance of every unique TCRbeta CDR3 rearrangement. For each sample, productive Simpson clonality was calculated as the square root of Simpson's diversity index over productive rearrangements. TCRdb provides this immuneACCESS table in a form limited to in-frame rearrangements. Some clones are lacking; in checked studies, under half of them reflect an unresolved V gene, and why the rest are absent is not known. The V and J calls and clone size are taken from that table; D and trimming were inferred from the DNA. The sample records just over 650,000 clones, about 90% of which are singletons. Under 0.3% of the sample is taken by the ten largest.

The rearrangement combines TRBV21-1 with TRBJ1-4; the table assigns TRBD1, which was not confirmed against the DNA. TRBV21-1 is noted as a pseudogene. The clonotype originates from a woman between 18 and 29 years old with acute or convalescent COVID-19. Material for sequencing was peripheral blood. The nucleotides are TGTGCCAGCAGCATACGGGAAGGGCAGGGGAACGAAAAACTGTTTTTT. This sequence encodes CASSIREGQGNEKLFF.